These 32 T cell receptor beta chains were sequenced from one sample in a study of T cell repertoires in cytomegalovirus infection. Using its own MiXCR run on the reads, TCRdb lists one record per CDR3 protein. The sample records about 500,000 distinct CDR3 sequences, more than 30% being singletons. For these receptors, no antigen is known. Sequences were derived from cultured PBMCs, sampled from culture after CMV antigen stimulation. The receptors come from a human donor in good health (CMV status not recorded). Some clones in this sample may be carry-over from other donors' samples.

This chain links TRBV7-2 with TRBJ2-5; 9 bases agree with TRBD1. V was clipped by 11 bases and J by 4 bases; unmatched bases: 8. CDR1 and CDR2 (germline): SGHTA, FQGNSA. CDR3 length: 13 residues. CDR3 region: CAGRDRATETQYF. CDR3 coding DNA: TGTGCCGGCCGGGACAGGGCCACAGAGACCCAGTACTTC.

This clonotype was found a few times. This chain's CDR3 is CAISDTGAQNTEAFF. The CDR3 coding sequence is TGTGCCATCAGTGATACAGGGGCCCAGAACACTGAAGCTTTCTTT. The chain has TRBV10-3 and TRBJ1-1, with 7 bases identical to TRBD1. J was trimmed by 1 base and V by 3 bases; bases with no gene match: 5. Germline V gene lookup returns CDR1 ENHRY and CDR2 SYGVKD. CDR3 length: 15 residues.

This clonotype has only a few counts. The chain combines TRBV6-2 or TRBV6-3 with TRBJ2-3; 7 bases align to TRBD2. Looked up from germline, CDR1 is MNHEY and CDR2 is SVGEGT. The CDR3 extends over 20 amino acids. V shed 0 bases and J 0 bases; nucleotides not matched to a gene: 15. Here the CDR3 DNA reads TGTGCCAGCAGTTACTCGAAATTCATCGGGCTAGCGGAAAGCACAGATACGCAGTATTTT. Amino acids: CASSYSKFIGLAESTDTQYF.

This clonotype has a handful of counts. The CDR3 DNA reads TGTGCCAGCAGTTTCAACCTGGCGGGCAATGAGCAGTTCTTC. This encodes CASSFNLAGNEQFF. This chain links TRBV28 with TRBJ2-1; perhaps TRBD2 as D (5 bases). Germline V gene sequence: CDR1 MDHEN, CDR2 SYDVKM. This CDR3 contains 14 residues. Trimming cost V 3 bases and J 6 bases, with 12 bases left between them. Using reference TRBV28 and TRBJ2-1 for the parts outside the CDR3, the full variable domain is DVKVTQSSRYLVKRTGEKVFLECVQDMDHENMFWYRQDPGLGLRLIYFSYDVKMKEKGDIPEGYSVSREKKERFSLILESASTNQTSMYLCASSFNLAGNEQFFGPGTRLTVL.

This clonotype was seen more than once but under ten times. The J gene is TRBJ2-1, the V gene TRBV20-1, with TRBD2 matching over 14 bases. V dropped 7 bases and J dropped 10; count of bases not matched to a gene: 21. In germline, CDR1 is DFQATT, CDR2 SNEGSKA (reference sequence). This CDR3 contains 18 residues. CDR3 DNA: TGCAGTGGTCTAGCTCTGGGACTAGCGGGAGAAAAGGCTACGGAGCAGTTCTTC. Its protein product is CSGLALGLAGEKATEQFF.

The chain recombines TRBV5-1 with TRBJ1-4; no clear D. The V and J ends lost 1 base and 5 bases respectively, with 9 bases between them. The germline gives CDR1 SGHRS, CDR2 YFSETQ. This CDR3 has 14 residues. The CDR3: CASSLMGQNEKLFF. In DNA, the CDR3 is TGCGCCAGCAGCTTGATGGGTCAAAATGAAAAACTGTTTTTT.

This clonotype has a count of ten or more. The rearrangement links TRBV7-3 to TRBJ2-3; D not certain. This CDR3 region has 13 residues. Germline V gives CDR1 SGHTA, CDR2 FQGTGA. The V gene lost 1 base and the J gene lost 5 bases, with 7 bases spanning the gap. The CDR3 spells CASSLIPRDTQYF. The CDR3 DNA is TGTGCCAGCAGCTTAATTCCTCGAGATACGCAGTATTTT.

This clonotype was found a few times. V and J are TRBV28 and TRBJ2-5, with D uncertain. Per the germline V gene, CDR1 is MDHEN and CDR2 is SYDVKM. The CDR3 totals 15 residues. V was cut by 0 bases and J by 0 bases, with 8 bases left in between. CDR3 DNA sequence: TGTGCCAGCAGTTTATGGGTCGGAAACCAAGAGACCCAGTACTTC. It translates to CASSLWVGNQETQYF.

This sequence joins TRBV13 and TRBJ2-1; 7 bases are shared with TRBD1. The CDR3 is 15 residues long. Germline lookup yields CDR1 PRHDT and CDR2 FYEKMQ (reference sequence). After removal of 6 bases from V and 4 bases from J, the junction contained 9 bases not matched to a gene. The CDR3 spells CASSSSGTAYNEQFF. Written as DNA, the CDR3 is TGTGCCAGCAGTTCGTCCGGGACAGCATACAATGAGCAGTTCTTC.

As DNA, the CDR3 is TGTGCCAGCAGCTTATCCACAGGGACGAACACTGAAGCTTTCTTT. Translating gives CASSLSTGTNTEAFF. The chain has TRBV12-3 or TRBV12-4 and TRBJ1-1; D is perhaps TRBD1 (6 bases). The V end lost 6 bases, the J end lost 1 base, and 15 bases lay between the germline ends. The CDR3 has 15 amino acids.

Only a few counts were recorded for this clonotype. This chain uses TRBV9 with TRBJ2-1; D gene ambiguous. The CDR3 has 15 residues. Trimming cost V 0 bases and J 4 bases, with 11 bases left between them. Germline CDR1 reads SGDLS; CDR2 reads YYNGEE. In nucleotides, the CDR3 is TGTGCCAGCAGCGTAGAGGACGCGAGATACAATGAGCAGTTCTTC. It encodes CASSVEDARYNEQFF. Full variable domain (outside the CDR3, taken from reference TRBV9 and TRBJ2-1): DSGVTQTPKHLITATGQRVTLRCSPRSGDLSVYWYQQSLDQGLQFLIQYYNGEERAKGNILERFSAQQFPDLHSELNLSSLELGDSALYFCASSVEDARYNEQFFGPGTRLTVL.

This clonotype was seen a few times. The rearrangement uses TRBV12-3 or TRBV12-4 and TRBJ2-3; D is uncertain. The CDR3 totals 12 residues. Between the trimmed V and J ends, which lost 3 bases and 6 bases, there was a span of 7 bases. DNA of the CDR3: TGTGCCAGCAGTTTTCAATTGGATACGCAGTATTTT. It translates to CASSFQLDTQYF.

This clonotype was seen a few times. The chain links TRBV4-1 to TRBJ2-7, with D unclear. V lost 5 bases to trimming and J lost 0 bases, with 11 bases between them. Germline V gene lookup returns CDR1 MGHRA and CDR2 YSYEKL. The CDR3 consists of 14 residues. DNA for the CDR3: TGCGCCAGCAGCGGAGTAGCTCACTCCTACGAGCAGTACTTC. This sequence encodes CASSGVAHSYEQYF.

The V call is TRBV9, the J call TRBJ1-4; 8 bases fit TRBD1. The CDR3 spans 16 residues. V was clipped by 2 bases and J by 2 bases; unmatched bases: 5. Per the germline V gene, CDR1 is SGDLS and CDR2 is YYNGEE. CDR3 sequence reads: CASSVEQGGTNEKLFF. The CDR3, as DNA: TGTGCCAGCAGCGTTGAACAGGGGGGGACTAATGAAAAACTGTTTTTT.

The chain links TRBV7-3 to TRBJ2-5; TRBD2 might be the D (5 bases). Trimming shortened V by 2 bases and J by 1 base, and 26 bases separated the two germline ends. This CDR3 is built from 20 residues. Germline assignment: CDR1 SGHTA and CDR2 FQGTGA. CDR3 nucleotide sequence: TGTGCCAGCAGCTTATCCGGGCTAGCTATGCCGCCCCTTATCCAAGAGACCCAGTACTTC. It encodes CASSLSGLAMPPLIQETQYF.

This rearrangement joins TRBV6-1 to TRBJ2-3, with 9 bases that match TRBD1. The ends lost 6 bases at V and 0 bases at J; junction bases unmatched: 4. The germline CDR1 and CDR2 sequences are MNHNS and SASEGT. This CDR3 is built from 15 residues. CDR3 in DNA: TGTGCCAGCAGAAACAGGGGGCTGAGCACAGATACGCAGTATTTT. Protein: CASRNRGLSTDTQYF.

This rearrangement joins TRBV9 to TRBJ2-7; 11 positions agree with TRBD2. The CDR3 runs to 14 residues. The V gene's germline CDR1 is SGDLS and CDR2 YYNGEE. Germline trimming cut 4 bases from V and 4 bases from J; bases unmatched to any gene: 4. CDR3 sequence (DNA): TGTGCCAGCAGCAAGGCTAGCGGGAGGTACGAGCAGTACTTC. Its protein is CASSKASGRYEQYF.

This sequence joins TRBV25-1 and TRBJ2-2, with unresolved D. Trimming shortened V by 5 bases and J by 7 bases, and 11 bases separated the two germline ends. The germline V gene has CDR1 MGHDK and CDR2 SYGVNS. This CDR3 comprises 13 residues. The CDR3 bases are TGTGCCAGCAGTTCCTTCCCGTTCGGGGAGCTGTTTTTT. It translates to CASSSFPFGELFF.

The chain has TRBV7-2 and TRBJ2-3; D not resolved. The V end was cut by 3 bases, the J end by 0 bases, with 10 bases between. The CDR3 runs to 15 residues. Germline-derived CDR1 and CDR2 are SGHTA and FQGNSA. Written as DNA, the CDR3 is TGTGCCAGCAGCTTCGACGGAACTAGCACAGATACGCAGTATTTT. It codes for CASSFDGTSTDTQYF.

The J gene is TRBJ2-7, the V gene TRBV20-1, with 9 bases identical to TRBD1. The CDR3 is 17 residues long. Trimming removed 1 base from V and 0 bases from J; junction bases left unmatched: 10. In germline, CDR1 is DFQATT, CDR2 SNEGSKA (reference sequence). In nucleotides, the CDR3 is TGCAGTGCTAGAGGAGCGCGGACAGGGGCTAGCTCCTACGAGCAGTACGTC. Residues: CSARGARTGASSYEQYV.

This clonotype was counted many times. The chain links TRBV7-2 to TRBJ1-1; unclear D gene. V was cut by 1 base and J by 1 base, with 16 bases left in between. The germline gives CDR1 SGHTA, CDR2 FQGNSA. The CDR3 spans 17 residues. DNA of the CDR3: TGTGCCAGCAGCTTAGGATGGACTGATGTCTCGAACACTGAAGCTTTCTTT. Protein: CASSLGWTDVSNTEAFF.

The genes are TRBV30 and TRBJ1-5; D perhaps matches TRBD1 (5 bases). This CDR3 has 16 residues. Germline V CDR1 and CDR2: GTSNPN, SVGIG (reference sequence). The V and J ends lost 0 bases and 2 bases respectively, with 14 bases between them. CDR3 DNA: TGTGCCTGGAGTGTAGGCTGGGGACGTGGCAATCAGCCCCAGCATTTT. Translating gives CAWSVGWGRGNQPQHF.

The genes are TRBV6-1 and TRBJ2-7; TRBD1 agrees at 8 bases. Per germline, CDR1 MNHNS and CDR2 SASEGT. The CDR3 is made up of 13 amino acids. V trimming: 10 bases; J trimming: 4 bases; junction bases outside the gene matches: 9. As DNA, the CDR3 is TGTGCCACGACCACGACAGGGGATTACGAGCAGTACGTC. As protein: CATTTTGDYEQYV.

V gene TRBV7-2 combines with J gene TRBJ2-3; 12 bases are shared with TRBD2. V lost 2 bases and J lost 2; bases outside the gene matches: 11. Per germline, CDR1 SGHTA and CDR2 FQGNSA. The CDR3 sequence is 19 residues long. The CDR3 DNA reads as TGTGCCAGCAGCTTATTTCAGTTTTGGACTAGCGGGAACACAGATACGCAGTATTTT. Protein: CASSLFQFWTSGNTDTQYF.

The genes are TRBV19 and TRBJ1-1; D gene ambiguous. The CDR3 runs 14 residues. The germline V gene encodes CDR1 LNHDA and CDR2 SQIVND (reference sequence). Trimming left V 1 base short and J 1 base short, with 7 bases between. In nucleotides, the CDR3 is TGTGCCAGTAGTATAGGAGGGCGGAACACTGAAGCTTTCTTT. It translates to CASSIGGRNTEAFF.

CDR3 nucleotide sequence: TGCGCCAGCAGCCAAGACGGGGGAGGCAATCAGCCCCAGCATTTT. Protein sequence: CASSQDGGGNQPQHF. The J gene is TRBJ1-5, the V gene TRBV4-3, with D possibly being TRBD1 (5 bases). Germline V gives CDR1 LGHNA, CDR2 YSLEER. The V end was cut by 0 bases, the J end by 2 bases, with 8 bases between. The CDR3 is 15 amino acids.

This clonotype has just a few counts. This rearrangement joins TRBV7-9 to TRBJ2-7, with D perhaps matching TRBD1 (6 bases). The ends were cut back, 5 bases at V and 7 bases at J, with 15 bases in the middle. Germline V gene lookup returns CDR1 SEHNR and CDR2 FQNEAQ (reference sequence). There are 13 residues in the CDR3. CDR3 DNA: TGTGCCAGCAGCCACAAATACGACAGGGAGCAGTACGTC. This gives the protein CASSHKYDREQYV.

The chain carries TRBV6-1 and TRBJ1-1, with D hard to call. The CDR3 is made up of 16 amino acids. V lost 5 bases and J lost 1, with 17 bases in between. The germline V gene has CDR1 MNHNS and CDR2 SASEGT. The DNA for the CDR3 is TGTGCCAGCAGTTCCCCCCCATACAGAAGGAACACTGAAGCTTTCTTT. Protein sequence: CASSSPPYRRNTEAFF.

V and J are TRBV18 and TRBJ1-2; D unclear. The CDR3 has 15 amino acids. The V gene's germline CDR1 is KGHSH and CDR2 LQKENI. The germline V and J ends were trimmed by 3 bases and 8 bases, with 19 bases remaining between them. The CDR3 DNA sequence: TGTGCCAGCTCACCCCAATTAACGACTCCGGGCGGCTACACCTTC. This sequence encodes CASSPQLTTPGGYTF.

This clonotype was seen only a few times. The chain couples TRBV28 to TRBJ2-7; D possibly corresponds to TRBD1 (5 bases). CDR3 length: 13 amino acids. CDR1 and CDR2 from the germline V gene are MDHEN and SYDVKM. Trimming shortened V by 6 bases and J by 5 bases, and 14 bases separated the two germline ends. This chain's CDR3 is CASSLPQTDEQYF. CDR3 in DNA: TGTGCCAGCAGCCTTCCCCAGACAGACGAGCAGTACTTC.

The genes are TRBV12-3 or TRBV12-4 and TRBJ1-2, with D possibly TRBD1 on 6 matching bases. The CDR3 is 13 residues long. V lost 6 bases, J lost 6 bases, and 14 bases lay in between. CDR3 sequence reads: CASSFGQLNGYTF. DNA of the CDR3: TGTGCCAGCAGCTTCGGACAGCTCAATGGCTACACCTTC.

The chain links TRBV28 to TRBJ2-1, with 7 bases fitting TRBD2. Germline lookup yields CDR1 MDHEN and CDR2 SYDVKM. V was clipped by 6 bases and J by 0 bases; unmatched bases: 5. The CDR3 has 15 amino acids. CDR3 nucleotide sequence: TGTGCCAGCAGGGGGGGAGGGAGCTCCTACAATGAGCAGTTCTTC. This gives the protein CASRGGGSSYNEQFF.